Each of the 27 T cell receptor beta chains below was sequenced from the same sample in a study of read filtering for tumor transcriptome and immune sequencing. The library was built from about 370 ng RNA with molecular barcoded adaptors for alpha/delta and beta/gamma chains. One entry per CDR3 protein results from TCRdb running MiXCR on the reads. Found here are 100,000 to 150,000 distinct CDR3 sequences, about 12% of them singletons; the top ten hold around 8.3%. The specimen was a population of CD138-negative cells sorted from bone marrow. The receptors come from a donor at least 40 years old with multiple myeloma.

This clonotype was counted between two and nine times. One junction end disagrees with the germline gene, perhaps due to a read error. The chain uses TRBV20-1 and TRBJ1-1; 7 positions match TRBD1. This CDR3 has 13 amino acids. Germline CDR1 DFQATT, CDR2 SNEGSKA (reference sequence). The CDR3 reads CSARKARGTEDFF. In DNA form, the CDR3 reads TGCAGTGCTAGAAAGGCCAGGGGGACTGAAGATTTCTTT.

At least ten counts were recorded for this clonotype. The genes are TRBV4-3 and TRBJ2-1; D is ambiguous. CDR1 is LGHNA and CDR2 is YSLEER in the germline V gene. V gave up 1 base and J gave up 10 bases, with 17 bases separating them. The CDR3 runs 15 residues. Here the CDR3 DNA reads TGCGCCAGCAGCCAAGGTGGCCAGGTCGTGAGGGAGCAGTTCTTC. Its protein is CASSQGGQVVREQFF.

This clonotype was found many times. V usage is TRBV2 and J usage is TRBJ2-1; 8 bases match TRBD2. The CDR3 spans 17 residues. The germline gives CDR1 SNHLY, CDR2 FYNNEI. V gave up 6 bases and J gave up 0 bases; unmatched junction bases: 10. The CDR3 DNA sequence: TGTGCCAGCAGAGCCTTTAGCGGGATTCACTCCTACAATGAGCAGTTCTTC. Protein: CASRAFSGIHSYNEQFF.

This clonotype was observed at least ten times. For the CDR3, the DNA is TGCAGTGCTAGAGGAGGGGTGTATGCCTACGAGCAGTACTTC. Translation: CSARGGVYAYEQYF. The chain couples TRBV20-1 to TRBJ2-7; D possibly matches TRBD1 or TRBD2 (5 bases each). V lost 1 base to trimming and J lost 2 bases, with 12 bases between them. The CDR3 is 14 residues long. In germline, CDR1 is DFQATT, CDR2 SNEGSKA (reference sequence).

Ten or more counts support this clonotype. The gene calls are TRBV9 and TRBJ2-1; D might be TRBD2 (5 bases). The CDR3 totals 18 residues. The V and J ends lost 3 bases and 0 bases respectively, with 19 bases between them. CDR1 SGDLS and CDR2 YYNGEE come from the germline V gene. DNA of the CDR3: TGTGCCAGCAGCGCAGAGAGGGTCACTACCAGCTCCTACAATGAGCAGTTCTTC. Translated: CASSAERVTTSSYNEQFF.

This clonotype has at least ten counts. V gene TRBV20-1 combines with J gene TRBJ2-7; 10 nucleotides match TRBD2. V gave up 7 bases and J gave up 1 base; unmatched junction bases: 13. CDR1 and CDR2 (germline): DFQATT, SNEGSKA (reference sequence). The CDR3 is 16 residues long. The CDR3 region has the DNA TGCAGTGTCAAAGCTCCCGGGACTAGCGTTTCCTACGAGCAGTACTTC. Residues: CSVKAPGTSVSYEQYF.

This clonotype appeared a few times. The gene calls are TRBV7-9 and TRBJ2-6; a possible D gene is TRBD2 (7 bases). Looked up from germline, CDR1 is SEHNR and CDR2 is FQNEAQ (reference sequence). This CDR3 is built from 17 residues. Trimming pared 5 bases from V and 2 bases from J, leaving 16 bases between. The DNA of the CDR3 is TGTGCCAGCAGCCCCCATAGGGGGGGCCCTGGGGCCAACGTCCTGACTTTC. This codes for CASSPHRGGPGANVLTF.

This clonotype was seen many times. CDR3 DNA sequence: TGTGCCAGCAGGCCCAGGGGGTCCTACGAGCAGTACTTC. It codes for CASRPRGSYEQYF. V usage is TRBV12-3 or TRBV12-4 and J usage is TRBJ2-7; 7 bases are shared with TRBD1. Trimming took 6 bases from V and 1 from J; bases not matched to a gene: 3. This CDR3 has 13 amino acids.

This clonotype was recorded many times. This chain links TRBV7-9 with TRBJ1-1; the D gene is possibly TRBD1 (5 bases). Trimming removed 4 bases from V and 5 bases from J, with 11 bases in between. The CDR3 covers 13 residues. CDR1 and CDR2 from the germline V gene are SEHNR and FQNEAQ (reference sequence). Here the CDR3 reads CASSWAGGTEAFF. The CDR3 DNA follows: TGTGCCAGCAGCTGGGCTGGGGGAACTGAAGCTTTCTTT.

In this sample, this clonotype turned up many times. The chain joins TRBV29-1 to TRBJ2-1; D possibly corresponds to TRBD1 (5 bases). The CDR3 runs to 14 residues. With 0 bases removed from V and 7 bases from J, the gap between germline ends came to 13 bases. CDR1 and CDR2 (germline): SQVTM, ANQGSEA. CDR3 loop: CSVEDSAQGNEQFF. CDR3 nucleotide sequence: TGCAGCGTTGAAGACTCCGCCCAGGGAAATGAGCAGTTCTTC.

This clonotype came up many times. This chain links TRBV20-1 with TRBJ2-1; TRBD2 agrees at 13 bases. Losses at the gene ends were 6 bases for V and 9 bases for J; bases not matched to a gene: 8. Germline V gene sequence: CDR1 DFQATT, CDR2 SNEGSKA (reference sequence). The CDR3 is made up of 14 amino acids. The chain's CDR3 is CSARPGLAGFEQFF. The CDR3 region has the DNA TGCAGTGCGAGACCGGGACTAGCGGGATTTGAGCAGTTCTTC.

This clonotype was picked up many times. Its ends do not fully match the called genes, so a read error is possible. This chain uses TRBV13 with TRBJ1-4, with no clear D. This CDR3 spans 14 amino acids. Germline V gives CDR1 PRHDT, CDR2 FYEKMQ (reference sequence). The DNA of the CDR3 is TGTGCCAGCAACTTAAGAGGGCAGGCTGAAAAACTGTTTTTT. It encodes CASNLRGQAEKLFF.

Worth noting for this clonotype: The junction departs from germline at one end; a sequencing error may be responsible. V is TRBV6-5 and J is TRBJ2-7, with D possibly being TRBD1 (5 bases). CDR1 MNHEY and CDR2 SVGAGI come from the germline V gene. The CDR3 totals 15 residues. CDR3 nucleotide sequence: TGTGCCAGCAGTTATGGGGATAGGGGCACCTACGACCAGTACTTC. It encodes CASSYGDRGTYDQYF.

This clonotype showed up many times. The rearrangement links TRBV11-2 to TRBJ2-7; 8 nucleotides agree with TRBD1. The germline CDR1 and CDR2 sequences are SGHAT and FQNNGV. The CDR3 loop spans 14 amino acids. The V segment lost 3 bases and the J segment 6 bases; nucleotides outside the gene matches: 7. CDR3 DNA sequence: TGTGCCAGCAGCTTTGACAGGGGCGCGGCCGAGCAGTACTTC. Amino acid sequence: CASSFDRGAAEQYF.

This clonotype was found many times. The chain combines TRBV20-1 with TRBJ2-2; a weak D match, TRBD2 (5 bases). The CDR3 extends over 12 amino acids. V gave up 3 bases and J gave up 5 bases, with 7 bases separating them. Germline V gene lookup returns CDR1 DFQATT and CDR2 SNEGSKA (reference sequence). This CDR3 reads CSARRDTGELFF. The CDR3 nucleotides are TGCAGTGCTAGGAGGGATACCGGGGAGCTGTTTTTT.

This clonotype came up a few times. The rearrangement joins TRBV20-1 to TRBJ1-5; tentative D call: TRBD1 (5 bases). The V end was cut by 3 bases, the J end by 3 bases, with 12 bases between. CDR1 DFQATT and CDR2 SNEGSKA come from the germline V gene (reference sequence). CDR3 length equals 14 residues. In nucleotides, the CDR3 is TGCAGTGCTAGCCCCGGGGCCACCAATCAGCCCCAGCATTTT. It translates to CSASPGATNQPQHF.

This clonotype was recorded many times. The rearrangement uses TRBV4-1 and TRBJ1-5; TRBD1 is a possible D gene (5 bases). Per germline, CDR1 MGHRA and CDR2 YSYEKL. This CDR3 region has 15 residues. Trimming pared 0 bases from V and 4 bases from J, leaving 10 bases between. In DNA form, the CDR3 reads TGCGCCAGCAGCCAAGAACAGGCGGGAAATCAGCCCCAGCATTTT. This encodes CASSQEQAGNQPQHF.

This clonotype was observed many times. The CDR3 reads CASSTPGTPNTEAFF. CDR3 nucleotides: TGTGCCAGCAGCACCCCCGGGACGCCGAACACTGAAGCTTTCTTT. V usage is TRBV7-9 and J usage is TRBJ1-1, with a weak D call TRBD1 (5 bases). Trimming cost V 5 bases and J 1 base, with 14 bases left between them. The CDR3 spans 15 residues. From germline, CDR1 is SEHNR and CDR2 FQNEAQ (reference sequence).

At least ten counts were recorded for this clonotype. Mismatch with germline at one junction end may stem from a read error. The chain's CDR3 is CASSRWGRGNTDTQYF. In DNA, the CDR3 is TGTGCCAGCAGCCGATGGGGCAGGGGGAACACAGATACGCAGTATTTT. The chain employs TRBV4-3 and TRBJ2-3, with TRBD1 matching 7 bases. In germline, CDR1 is LGHNA, CDR2 YSLEER. The CDR3 loop spans 16 amino acids.

This clonotype has a count of ten or more. The chain combines TRBV6-5 with TRBJ1-1; D may be TRBD1 (6 bases). Germline assignment: CDR1 MNHEY and CDR2 SVGAGI. V lost 6 bases and J 11 bases, leaving 13 bases between the germline ends. CDR3 length equals 11 residues. Here the CDR3 DNA reads TGTGCCAGCAGCCTTAGGGGGGTTGCTTTCTTT. Its translation: CASSLRGVAFF.

This clonotype has ten or more counts. V gene TRBV4-3 combines with J gene TRBJ2-7; D uncertain. V was shortened by 3 bases and J by 5 bases, with 14 bases between the two germline ends. Per germline, CDR1 LGHNA and CDR2 YSLEER. CDR3 length: 14 amino acids. CDR3 protein: CASSQSGPGDEQYF. CDR3 coding DNA: TGCGCCAGCAGCCAGAGTGGTCCGGGCGACGAGCAGTACTTC.

This clonotype came up many times. This chain uses TRBV2 with TRBJ2-3; the match to TRBD2 covers 8 bases. The germline V gene has CDR1 SNHLY and CDR2 FYNNEI. Trimming at V came to 5 bases and at J to 6 bases, leaving 4 bases not matched to a gene. There are 13 residues in the CDR3. The chain's CDR3 is CASSSGRKDTQYF. The CDR3 bases are TGTGCCAGCAGTAGCGGGAGAAAGGATACGCAGTATTTT.

This clonotype has just a few counts. J is TRBJ1-5 and V is TRBV12-3 or TRBV12-4; 7 bases match TRBD1. CDR3 length equals 15 residues. The V gene end was trimmed by 6 bases and the J gene end by 2 bases; junction bases not matched to a gene: 7. As DNA, the CDR3 is TGTGCCAGCAGGGCGACAGGGATGGGCAATCAGCCCCAGCATTTT. Encoded protein: CASRATGMGNQPQHF.

This clonotype was observed many times. The chain uses TRBV5-4 and TRBJ2-7, with 8 bases fitting TRBD2. Germline V gives CDR1 SGHNT, CDR2 YYREEE (reference sequence). This CDR3 has 15 amino acids. Germline trimming cut 4 bases from V and 3 bases from J; bases unmatched to any gene: 9. CDR3 amino acids: CASSPEGGRYYEQYF. CDR3 sequence (DNA): TGTGCCAGCAGCCCCGAAGGCGGGAGGTACTACGAGCAGTACTTC.

This sequence joins TRBV30 and TRBJ2-1; D unresolved. Looked up from germline, CDR1 is GTSNPN and CDR2 is SVGIG (reference sequence). V was clipped by 0 bases and J by 1 base, with 10 bases between them. The CDR3 sequence is 15 residues long. Written as DNA, the CDR3 is TGTGCCTGGAGTGTTGACTTCGCTTCCTACAATGAGCAGTTCTTC. This sequence encodes CAWSVDFASYNEQFF.

As concerns this clonotype: A far larger clone is just one base off, so this is likely a read error. Without the conserved terminal phenylalanine or tryptophan, this CDR3 likely stems from a read error. The chain combines TRBV7-9 with TRBJ2-1; TRBD2 agrees at 12 bases. V shed 0 bases and J 6 bases; nucleotides not matched to a gene: 3. This CDR3 has 16 amino acids. Germline V lookup: CDR1 SEHNR, CDR2 FQNEAQ (reference sequence). This CDR3 is CASSLATSGSLNEQFI. CDR3 DNA: TGTGCCAGCAGCTTAGCGACTAGCGGGAGCCTCAATGAGCAGTTCATC.

A few counts support this clonotype. A much larger clone sits a single nucleotide away, making a read error possible. J is TRBJ1-1 and V is TRBV27, with D unclear. Germline-derived CDR1 and CDR2 are MNHEY and SMNVEV (reference sequence). Deletions cut 5 bases from V and 3 bases from J, with 10 bases between. The CDR3 length is 13 residues. CDR3 nucleotide sequence: TGTGCCAGCAGTAATATTGCTGACACTGAAGCTTTCTTT. Amino acid sequence: CASSNIADTEAFF.